The next 4 T cell receptor beta chains were all read from a single sample in a study of cytotoxic CD8 clonotypes in ibrutinib-treated CLL. Repertoires were generated with immunoSEQ multiplex PCR, while TCRdb's copy carries only in-frame clones and drops some. The table has about 45,000 clones, 60% to 80% seen once. Specimen: PBMCs, collected after 12 months of ibrutinib treatment. The receptors here all came from a human donor with chronic lymphocytic leukemia.

This clone was seen a handful of times. The chain combines TRBV7-6 with TRBJ1-6; 9 bases are shared with TRBD1. The length of the CDR3 is 18 residues. Unmatched junction bases numbered 13, after V lost 3 bases and J lost 7 bases. Germline loops: CDR1 SGHVS, CDR2 FNYEAQ. The chain's CDR3 is CASSFSGGGTGMNSPLHF. DNA of the CDR3: TGTGCCAGCAGCTTTTCCGGCGGAGGGACAGGGATGAATTCACCCCTCCACTTT. The complete variable domain, with remaining parts taken from reference TRBV7-6 and TRBJ1-6, reads GAGVSQSPRYKVTKRGQDVALRCDPISGHVSLYWYRQALGQGPEFLTYFNYEAQQDKSGLPNDRFSAERPEGSISTLTIQRTEQRDSAMYRCASSFSGGGTGMNSPLHFGNGTRLTVT.

The chain joins TRBV12-5 to TRBJ2-3; unclear D gene. V was pared by 7 bases and J by 6 bases, with 8 bases between. The CDR3 spans 11 residues. Per germline, CDR1 LGHNT and CDR2 FRNRAP. This CDR3 reads CASAAWDTQYF. The CDR3 bases are TGTGCTAGTGCCGCGTGGGATACGCAGTATTTT.

The rearrangement uses TRBV6-6 and TRBJ2-7; 7 positions match TRBD1. Germline lookup yields CDR1 MNHNY and CDR2 SVGAGI (reference sequence). Unmatched junction bases numbered 3, after V lost 4 bases and J lost 0 bases. The CDR3 length is 14 residues. CDR3 DNA sequence: TGTGCCAGCAGTTCGACAGGGAACTCCTACGAGCAGTACTTC. It codes for CASSSTGNSYEQYF.

The chain employs TRBV5-5 and TRBJ2-3; D gene uncertain. This CDR3 has 15 amino acids. V dropped 2 bases and J dropped 3 bases, with 13 bases sitting between them. Germline V lookup: CDR1 SGHKS, CDR2 YYEKEE (reference sequence). CDR3 in amino acids: CASSFGFAETDTQYF. As DNA, the CDR3 is TGTGCCAGCAGCTTCGGGTTCGCGGAGACAGATACGCAGTATTTT.